This record concerns one T cell receptor beta chain sequence. Its antigen remains unknown. These data originate in a study of identical twins. Study observations and caveats: Conclusions relied on cross-sectional statistical analysis, not following the same donors. Modelling approaches yielded underestimates of out-of-frame TCR alpha sharing between monozygotic twins.

TCRdb reprocessed the 5' RACE reads with MiXCR, giving one entry per CDR3 protein. The sample records roughly 1,500,000 distinct CDR3 sequences, around 33% being singletons. The CDR3 spans 14 residues. Germline assignment: CDR1 SGHTA and CDR2 FQGNSA. The receptor was derived from a newborn girl in good health. The rearrangement links TRBV7-2 to TRBJ2-1, with D uncertain. The assigned J gene may be wrong: the sequence end matches TRBJ2-7 better. Material for sequencing was cord blood. The CDR3 sequence: CASSLGPFVLEQYF. For the CDR3, the DNA is TGTGCCAGCAGCTTAGGCCCATTCGTTCTTGAGCAGTACTTC.